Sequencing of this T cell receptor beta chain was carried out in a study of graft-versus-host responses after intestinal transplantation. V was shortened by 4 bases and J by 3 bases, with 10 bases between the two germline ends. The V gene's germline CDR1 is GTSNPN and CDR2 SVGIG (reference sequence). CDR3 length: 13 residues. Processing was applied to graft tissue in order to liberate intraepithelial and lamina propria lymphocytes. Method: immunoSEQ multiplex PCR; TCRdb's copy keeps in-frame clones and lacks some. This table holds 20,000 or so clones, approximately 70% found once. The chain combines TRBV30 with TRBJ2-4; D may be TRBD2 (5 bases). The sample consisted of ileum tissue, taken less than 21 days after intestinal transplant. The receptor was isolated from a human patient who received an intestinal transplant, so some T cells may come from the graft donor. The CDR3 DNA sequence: TGTGCCTGGACGGGGATCAACAAAAACATTCAGTACTTC. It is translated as CAWTGINKNIQYF.